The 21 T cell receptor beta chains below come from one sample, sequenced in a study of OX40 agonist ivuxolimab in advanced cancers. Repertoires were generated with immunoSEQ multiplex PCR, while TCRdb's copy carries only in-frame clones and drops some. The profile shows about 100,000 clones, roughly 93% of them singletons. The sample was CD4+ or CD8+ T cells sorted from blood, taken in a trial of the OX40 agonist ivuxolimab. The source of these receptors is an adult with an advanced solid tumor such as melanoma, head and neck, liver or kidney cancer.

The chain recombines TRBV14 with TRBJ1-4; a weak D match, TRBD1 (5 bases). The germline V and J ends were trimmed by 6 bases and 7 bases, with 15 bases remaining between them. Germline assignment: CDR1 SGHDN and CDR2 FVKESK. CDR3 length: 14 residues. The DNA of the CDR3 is TGTGCCAGCAGTTCGACAGCCGGGGTTGAAAAACTGTTTTTT. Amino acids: CASSSTAGVEKLFF.

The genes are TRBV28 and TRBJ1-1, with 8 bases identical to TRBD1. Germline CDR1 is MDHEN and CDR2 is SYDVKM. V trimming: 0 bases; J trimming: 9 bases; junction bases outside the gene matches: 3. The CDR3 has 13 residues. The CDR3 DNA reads TGTGCCAGCAGTTTATGGGGACAGGAGAAAGCTTTCTTT. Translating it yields CASSLWGQEKAFF.

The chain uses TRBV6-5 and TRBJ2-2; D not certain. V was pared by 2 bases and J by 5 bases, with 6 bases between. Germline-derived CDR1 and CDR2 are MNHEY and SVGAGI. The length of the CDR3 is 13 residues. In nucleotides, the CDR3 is TGTGCCAGCAGTTACGACGTGACCGGGGAGCTGTTTTTT. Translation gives CASSYDVTGELFF.

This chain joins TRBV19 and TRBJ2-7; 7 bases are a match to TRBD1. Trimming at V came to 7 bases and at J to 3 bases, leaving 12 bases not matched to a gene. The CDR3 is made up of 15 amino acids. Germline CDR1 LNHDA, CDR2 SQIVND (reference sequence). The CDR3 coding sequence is TGTGCCAGTAACCCCTCCCCGCAGGGGGACTACGAGCAGTACTTC. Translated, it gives CASNPSPQGDYEQYF.

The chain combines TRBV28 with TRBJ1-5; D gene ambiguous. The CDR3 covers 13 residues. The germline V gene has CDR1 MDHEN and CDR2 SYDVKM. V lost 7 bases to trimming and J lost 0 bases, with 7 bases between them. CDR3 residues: CASKSYSNQPQHF. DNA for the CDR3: TGTGCCAGCAAAAGTTATAGCAATCAGCCCCAGCATTTT.

CDR3 residues: CASSRTGNQPQHF. As DNA, the CDR3 is TGTGCCAGCAGCCGCACAGGTAATCAGCCCCAGCATTTT. The rearrangement links TRBV28 to TRBJ1-5; a possible D gene is TRBD1 (5 bases). This CDR3 contains 13 residues. V was cut by 6 bases and J by 4 bases, with 10 bases left in between. Germline-derived CDR1 and CDR2 are MDHEN and SYDVKM.

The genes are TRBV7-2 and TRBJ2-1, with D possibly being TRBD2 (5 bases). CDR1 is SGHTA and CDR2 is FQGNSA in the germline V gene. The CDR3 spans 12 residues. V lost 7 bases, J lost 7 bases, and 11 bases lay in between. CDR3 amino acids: CASKLVGNEQFF. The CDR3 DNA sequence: TGTGCCAGCAAACTAGTTGGGAATGAGCAGTTCTTC.

Here the CDR3 reads CASSRPSTNEKLFF. The CDR3 DNA follows: TGTGCCAGCAGTCGGCCGTCAACTAATGAAAAACTGTTTTTT. The rearrangement joins TRBV28 to TRBJ1-4; D unclear. Germline V lookup: CDR1 MDHEN, CDR2 SYDVKM. Trimming pared 5 bases from V and 0 bases from J, leaving 7 bases between. The CDR3 totals 14 residues. The variable domain in full, with the rest retrieved from reference TRBV28 and TRBJ1-4, is DVKVTQSSRYLVKRTGEKVFLECVQDMDHENMFWYRQDPGLGLRLIYFSYDVKMKEKGDIPEGYSVSREKKERFSLILESASTNQTSMYLCASSRPSTNEKLFFGSGTQLSVL.

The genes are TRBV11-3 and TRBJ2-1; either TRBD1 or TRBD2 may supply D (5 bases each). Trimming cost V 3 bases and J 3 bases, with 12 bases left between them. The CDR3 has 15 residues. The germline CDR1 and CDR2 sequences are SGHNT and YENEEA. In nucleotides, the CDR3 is TGTGCCAGCAGCTTGCTGGGTGGGGGCTACAATGAGCAGTTCTTC. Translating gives CASSLLGGGYNEQFF.

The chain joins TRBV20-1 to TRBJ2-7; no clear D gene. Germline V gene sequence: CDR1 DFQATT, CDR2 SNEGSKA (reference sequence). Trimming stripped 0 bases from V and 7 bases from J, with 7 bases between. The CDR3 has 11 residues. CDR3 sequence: CSARDQAEQYF. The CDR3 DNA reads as TGCAGTGCTAGAGATCAGGCTGAGCAGTACTTC.

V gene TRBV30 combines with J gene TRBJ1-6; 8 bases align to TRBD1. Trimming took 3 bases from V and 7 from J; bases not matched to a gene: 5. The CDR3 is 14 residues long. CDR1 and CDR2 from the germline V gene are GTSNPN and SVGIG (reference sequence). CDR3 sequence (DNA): TGTGCCTGGAGAGGACAGGGAAGCAATTCACCCCTCCACTTT. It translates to CAWRGQGSNSPLHF.

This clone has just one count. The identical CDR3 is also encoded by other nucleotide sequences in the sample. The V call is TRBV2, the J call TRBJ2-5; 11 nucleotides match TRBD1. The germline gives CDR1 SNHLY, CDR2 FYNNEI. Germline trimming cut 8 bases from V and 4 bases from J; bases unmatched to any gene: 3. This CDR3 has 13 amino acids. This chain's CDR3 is CASSGTGGETQYF. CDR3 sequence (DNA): TGTGCCAGCTCCGGGACAGGGGGAGAGACCCAGTACTTC.

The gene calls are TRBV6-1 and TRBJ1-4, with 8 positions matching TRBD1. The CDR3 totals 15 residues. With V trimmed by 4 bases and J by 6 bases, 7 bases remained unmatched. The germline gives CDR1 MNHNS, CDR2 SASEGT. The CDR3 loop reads CASSAGQGGDEKLFF. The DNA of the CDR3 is TGTGCCAGCAGTGCCGGACAGGGCGGCGATGAAAAACTGTTTTTT.

CDR3 sequence: CASSETGVSEKLFF. CDR3 DNA sequence: TGTGCCAGCAGTGAAACGGGGGTGAGCGAAAAACTGTTTTTT. The chain employs TRBV6-1 and TRBJ1-4; maybe TRBD1 (5 bases). The germline CDR1 and CDR2 sequences are MNHNS and SASEGT. The CDR3 extends over 14 amino acids. Trimming pared 2 bases from V and 8 bases from J, leaving 12 bases between.

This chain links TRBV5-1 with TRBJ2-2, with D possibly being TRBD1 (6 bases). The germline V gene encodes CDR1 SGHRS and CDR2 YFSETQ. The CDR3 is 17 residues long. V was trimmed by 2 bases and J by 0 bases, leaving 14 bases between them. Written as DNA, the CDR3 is TGCGCCAGCAGCTTATCCCGAGGGGGTACGAACACCGGGGAGCTGTTTTTT. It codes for CASSLSRGGTNTGELFF.

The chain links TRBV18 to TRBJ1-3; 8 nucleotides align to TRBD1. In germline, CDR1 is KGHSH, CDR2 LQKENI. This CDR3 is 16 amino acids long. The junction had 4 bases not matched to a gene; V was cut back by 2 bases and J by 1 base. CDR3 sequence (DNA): TGTGCCAGCTCACCAACAGACAGGGGATCTGGAAACACCATATATTTT. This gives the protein CASSPTDRGSGNTIYF.

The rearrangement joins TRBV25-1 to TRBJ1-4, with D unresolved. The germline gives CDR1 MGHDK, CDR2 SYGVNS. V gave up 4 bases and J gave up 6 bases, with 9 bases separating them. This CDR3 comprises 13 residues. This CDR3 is CASSGAGYEKLFF. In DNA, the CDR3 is TGTGCCAGCAGTGGGGCTGGGTATGAAAAACTGTTTTTT.

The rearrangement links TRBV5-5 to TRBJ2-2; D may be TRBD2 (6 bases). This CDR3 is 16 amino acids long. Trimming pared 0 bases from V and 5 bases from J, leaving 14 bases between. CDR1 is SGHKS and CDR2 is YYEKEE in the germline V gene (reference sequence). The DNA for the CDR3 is TGTGCCAGCAGCTTGGGCGGGACCCATCGGACCGGGGAGCTGTTTTTT. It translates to CASSLGGTHRTGELFF.

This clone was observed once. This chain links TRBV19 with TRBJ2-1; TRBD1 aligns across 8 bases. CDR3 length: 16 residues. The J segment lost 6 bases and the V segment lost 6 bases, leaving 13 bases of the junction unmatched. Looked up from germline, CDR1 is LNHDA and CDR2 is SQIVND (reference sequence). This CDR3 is CASRQPSGTGTNEQFF. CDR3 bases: TGTGCCAGTAGACAACCTTCCGGGACAGGTACCAATGAGCAGTTCTTC. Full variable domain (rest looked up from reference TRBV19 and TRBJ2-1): DGGITQSPKYLFRKEGQNVTLSCEQNLNHDAMYWYRQDPGQGLRLIYYSQIVNDFQKGDIAEGYSVSREKKESFPLTVTSAQKNPTAFYLCASRQPSGTGTNEQFFGPGTRLTVL.

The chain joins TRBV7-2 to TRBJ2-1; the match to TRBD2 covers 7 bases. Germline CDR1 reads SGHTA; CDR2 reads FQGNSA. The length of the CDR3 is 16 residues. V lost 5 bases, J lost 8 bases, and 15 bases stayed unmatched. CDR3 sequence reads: CASSPPAAGEDHEQFF. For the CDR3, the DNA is TGTGCCAGCAGCCCCCCTGCTGCGGGAGAGGATCATGAGCAGTTCTTC.

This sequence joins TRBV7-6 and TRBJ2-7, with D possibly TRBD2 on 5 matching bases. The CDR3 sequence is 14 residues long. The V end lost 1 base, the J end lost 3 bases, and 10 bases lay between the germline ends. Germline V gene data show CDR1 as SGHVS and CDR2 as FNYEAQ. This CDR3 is CASSLEEGVYEQYF. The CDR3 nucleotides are TGTGCCAGCAGCTTAGAAGAGGGAGTCTACGAGCAGTACTTC.